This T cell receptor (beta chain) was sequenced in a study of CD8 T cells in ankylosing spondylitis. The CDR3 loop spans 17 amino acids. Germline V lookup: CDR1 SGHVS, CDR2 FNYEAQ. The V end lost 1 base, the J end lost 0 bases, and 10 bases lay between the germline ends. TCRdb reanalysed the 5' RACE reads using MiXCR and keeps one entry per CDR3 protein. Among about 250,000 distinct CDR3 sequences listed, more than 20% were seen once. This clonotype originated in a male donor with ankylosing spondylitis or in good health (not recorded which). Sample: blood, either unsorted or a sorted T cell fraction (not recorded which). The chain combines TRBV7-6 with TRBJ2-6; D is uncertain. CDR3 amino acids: CASSLEAGASGANVLTF. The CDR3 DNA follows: TGTGCCAGCAGCTTAGAAGCAGGAGCCTCTGGGGCCAACGTCCTGACTTTC.